These 8 T cell receptor beta chains were sequenced from one sample in a study of blood T cell repertoires in COVID-19. This table comes from immunoSEQ multiplex PCR, and its TCRdb copy is limited to in-frame clones, with some not included. The repertoire holds 50,000 to 65,000 clones, with about 82% as singletons. Sequencing input: peripheral blood. The receptors originated from a man in his 70s with acute or convalescent COVID-19.

This rearrangement joins TRBV5-1 to TRBJ2-2; D may be TRBD1 (5 bases). Germline V lookup: CDR1 SGHRS, CDR2 YFSETQ. The CDR3 sequence is 17 residues long. The V end lost 4 bases, the J end lost 0 bases, and 16 bases lay between the germline ends. CDR3 sequence: CASSEGVQAANTGELFF. CDR3 in DNA: TGCGCCAGCAGCGAAGGGGTGCAGGCCGCGAACACCGGGGAGCTGTTTTTT.

The J gene is TRBJ2-7, the V gene TRBV7-9; 9 nucleotides match TRBD1. The trim removed 5 bases at V and 2 bases at J, leaving 13 bases unmatched. In germline, CDR1 is SEHNR, CDR2 FQNEAQ (reference sequence). CDR3 length: 17 amino acids. DNA for the CDR3: TGTGCCAGCAGCCCTATAGTTAGCCGACAGGGGGCCTACGAGCAGTACTTC. This sequence encodes CASSPIVSRQGAYEQYF.

The J gene is TRBJ2-4, the V gene TRBV5-1, with D possibly being TRBD1 (8 bases). With 4 bases removed from V and 7 bases from J, the gap between germline ends came to 15 bases. The germline V gene encodes CDR1 SGHRS and CDR2 YFSETQ. CDR3 length: 14 amino acids. The DNA for the CDR3 is TGCGCCAGCAGCACGGACAGGGAGGGGAACATTCAGTACTTC. It encodes CASSTDREGNIQYF.

V usage is TRBV18 and J usage is TRBJ1-3, with 8 bases aligning to TRBD1. CDR3 size: 16 residues. The germline V gene has CDR1 KGHSH and CDR2 LQKENI. V lost 1 base to trimming and J lost 0 bases; unmatched junction nucleotides: 2. The CDR3 reads CASSPLQGGSGNTIYF. The CDR3 coding sequence is TGTGCCAGCTCACCACTACAGGGGGGCTCTGGAAACACCATATATTTT.

This sequence joins TRBV3-1 (or the pseudogene TRBV3-2) and TRBJ2-1, with 7 bases aligning to TRBD2. Germline CDR1 and CDR2: LGHDT and YNNKEL (reference sequence). This CDR3 has 15 residues. With V trimmed by 4 bases and J by 4 bases, 7 bases remained unmatched. CDR3 coding DNA: TGTGCCAGCAGCCCCGATGGCGGGGGATACAATGAGCAGTTCTTC. This codes for CASSPDGGGYNEQFF.

This CDR3 reads CASSYWGGTDTQYF. Here the CDR3 DNA reads TGTGCCAGCAGCTATTGGGGGGGCACAGATACGCAGTATTTT. The chain has TRBV9 and TRBJ2-3; a weak D match, TRBD2 (6 bases). The CDR3 has 14 residues. Germline loops: CDR1 SGDLS, CDR2 YYNGEE. With 4 bases removed from V and 1 base from J, the gap between germline ends came to 10 bases.

The V call is TRBV6-6, the J call TRBJ1-2; D is ambiguous. Germline-derived CDR1 and CDR2 are MNHNY and SVGAGI (reference sequence). The V gene lost 6 bases and the J gene lost 4 bases, with 15 bases spanning the gap. The CDR3 runs 14 residues. This CDR3 reads CASSPITESYGYTF. CDR3 coding DNA: TGTGCCAGCAGCCCAATTACAGAGAGCTATGGCTACACCTTC.

This clone showed up just a few times. The V call is TRBV3-1 (or the pseudogene TRBV3-2), the J call TRBJ1-6; TRBD1 matches 8 bases. The germline gives CDR1 LGHDT, CDR2 YNNKEL (reference sequence). After removal of 1 base from V and 8 bases from J, the junction contained 7 bases not matched to a gene. CDR3 length equals 16 residues. CDR3 sequence (DNA): TGTGCCAGCAGCCAAGGCGGACAGGGATGGGATTCACCCCTCCACTTT. This codes for CASSQGGQGWDSPLHF.